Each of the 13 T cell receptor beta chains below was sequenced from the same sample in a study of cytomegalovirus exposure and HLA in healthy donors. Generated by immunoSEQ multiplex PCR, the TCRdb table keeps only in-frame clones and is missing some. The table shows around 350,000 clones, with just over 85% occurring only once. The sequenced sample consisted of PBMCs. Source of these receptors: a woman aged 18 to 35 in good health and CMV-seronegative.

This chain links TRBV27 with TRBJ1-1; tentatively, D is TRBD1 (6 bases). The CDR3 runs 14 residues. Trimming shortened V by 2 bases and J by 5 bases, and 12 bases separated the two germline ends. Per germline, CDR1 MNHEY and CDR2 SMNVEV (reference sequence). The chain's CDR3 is CASSLTQGKTEAFF. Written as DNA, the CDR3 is TGTGCCAGCAGTTTAACTCAGGGGAAGACTGAAGCTTTCTTT.

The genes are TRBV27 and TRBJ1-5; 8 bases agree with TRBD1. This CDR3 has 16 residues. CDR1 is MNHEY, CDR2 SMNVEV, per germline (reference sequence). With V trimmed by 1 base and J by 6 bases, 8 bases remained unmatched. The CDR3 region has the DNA TGTGCCAGCAGTTTATTAGGGACAGGAGGAGGTCAGCCCCAGCATTTT. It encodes CASSLLGTGGGQPQHF.

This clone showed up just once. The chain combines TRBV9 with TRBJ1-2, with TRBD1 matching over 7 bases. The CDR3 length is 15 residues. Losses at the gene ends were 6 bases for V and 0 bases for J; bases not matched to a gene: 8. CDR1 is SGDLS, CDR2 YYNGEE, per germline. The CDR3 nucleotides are TGTGCCAGCACACCAGGGGGAACAGCTAACTATGGCTACACCTTC. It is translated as CASTPGGTANYGYTF.

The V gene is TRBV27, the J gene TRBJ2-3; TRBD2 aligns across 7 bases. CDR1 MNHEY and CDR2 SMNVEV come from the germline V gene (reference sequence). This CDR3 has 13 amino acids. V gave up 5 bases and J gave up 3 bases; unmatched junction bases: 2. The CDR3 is CASSGLETDTQYF. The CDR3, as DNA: TGTGCCAGCAGTGGACTAGAAACAGATACGCAGTATTTT.

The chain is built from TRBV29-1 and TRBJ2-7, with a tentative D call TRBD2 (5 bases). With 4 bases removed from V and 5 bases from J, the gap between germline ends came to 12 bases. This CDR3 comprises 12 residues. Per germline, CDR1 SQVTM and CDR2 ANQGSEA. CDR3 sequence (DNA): TGCAGCGTTGGCTACAGTAGCGACGAGCAGTACTTC. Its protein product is CSVGYSSDEQYF.

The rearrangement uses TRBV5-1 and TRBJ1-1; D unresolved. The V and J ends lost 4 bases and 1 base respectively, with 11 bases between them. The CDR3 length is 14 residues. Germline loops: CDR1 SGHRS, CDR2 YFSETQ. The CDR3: CASSRTGRNTEAFF. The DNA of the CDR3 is TGCGCCAGCAGCCGAACGGGGAGGAACACTGAAGCTTTCTTT.

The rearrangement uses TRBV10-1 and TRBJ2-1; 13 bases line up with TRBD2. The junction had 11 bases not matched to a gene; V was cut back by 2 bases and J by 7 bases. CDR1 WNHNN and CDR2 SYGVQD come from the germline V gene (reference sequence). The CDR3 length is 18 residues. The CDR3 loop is CASSEVVGTSGTGNEQFF. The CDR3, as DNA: TGCGCCAGCAGTGAGGTGGTTGGGACTAGCGGGACTGGGAATGAGCAGTTCTTC.

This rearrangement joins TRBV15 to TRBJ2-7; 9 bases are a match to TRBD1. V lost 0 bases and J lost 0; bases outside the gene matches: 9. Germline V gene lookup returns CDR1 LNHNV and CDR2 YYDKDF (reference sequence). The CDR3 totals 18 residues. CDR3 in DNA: TGTGCCACCAGCAGAGATCAGGGCAGGGGACAGGGCTCCTACGAGCAGTACTTC. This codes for CATSRDQGRGQGSYEQYF. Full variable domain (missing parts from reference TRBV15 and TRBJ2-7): DAMVIQNPRYQVTQFGKPVTLSCSQTLNHNVMYWYQQKSSQAPKLLFHYYDKDFNNEADTPDNFQSRRPNTSFCFLDIRSPGLGDTAMYLCATSRDQGRGQGSYEQYFGPGTRLTVT.

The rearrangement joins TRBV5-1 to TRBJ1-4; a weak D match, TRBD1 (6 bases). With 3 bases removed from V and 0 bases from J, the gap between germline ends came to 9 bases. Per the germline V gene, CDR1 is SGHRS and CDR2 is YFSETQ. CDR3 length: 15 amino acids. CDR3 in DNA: TGCGCCAGCAGCTCGGGACATTCAACTAATGAAAAACTGTTTTTT. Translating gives CASSSGHSTNEKLFF.

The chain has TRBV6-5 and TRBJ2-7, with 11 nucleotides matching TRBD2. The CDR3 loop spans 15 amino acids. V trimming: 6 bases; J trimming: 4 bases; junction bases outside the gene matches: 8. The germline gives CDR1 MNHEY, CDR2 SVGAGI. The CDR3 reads CASSITGTSGYEQYF. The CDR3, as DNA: TGTGCCAGCAGCATAACCGGGACTAGCGGTTACGAGCAGTACTTC.

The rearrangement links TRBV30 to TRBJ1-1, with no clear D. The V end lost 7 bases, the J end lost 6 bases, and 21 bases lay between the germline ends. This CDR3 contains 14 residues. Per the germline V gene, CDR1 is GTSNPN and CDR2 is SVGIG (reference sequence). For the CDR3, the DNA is TGTGCCTTTTTGAAGGGAGGTGGACGGGCTGAAGCTTTCTTT. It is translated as CAFLKGGGRAEAFF.

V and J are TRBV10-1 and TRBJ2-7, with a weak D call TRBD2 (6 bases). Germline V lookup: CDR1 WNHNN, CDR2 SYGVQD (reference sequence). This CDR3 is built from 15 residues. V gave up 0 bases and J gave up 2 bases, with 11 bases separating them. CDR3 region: CASSESGRDPYEQYF. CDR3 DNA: TGCGCCAGCAGTGAGTCTGGGCGGGATCCCTACGAGCAGTACTTC.

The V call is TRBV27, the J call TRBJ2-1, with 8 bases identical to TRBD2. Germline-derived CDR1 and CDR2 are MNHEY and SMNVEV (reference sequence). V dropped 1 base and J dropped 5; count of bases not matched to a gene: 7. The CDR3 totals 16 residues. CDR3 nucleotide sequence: TGTGCCAGCAGTTTATGGGGCGGGAGGAGCAACAATGAGCAGTTCTTC. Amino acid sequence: CASSLWGGRSNNEQFF.